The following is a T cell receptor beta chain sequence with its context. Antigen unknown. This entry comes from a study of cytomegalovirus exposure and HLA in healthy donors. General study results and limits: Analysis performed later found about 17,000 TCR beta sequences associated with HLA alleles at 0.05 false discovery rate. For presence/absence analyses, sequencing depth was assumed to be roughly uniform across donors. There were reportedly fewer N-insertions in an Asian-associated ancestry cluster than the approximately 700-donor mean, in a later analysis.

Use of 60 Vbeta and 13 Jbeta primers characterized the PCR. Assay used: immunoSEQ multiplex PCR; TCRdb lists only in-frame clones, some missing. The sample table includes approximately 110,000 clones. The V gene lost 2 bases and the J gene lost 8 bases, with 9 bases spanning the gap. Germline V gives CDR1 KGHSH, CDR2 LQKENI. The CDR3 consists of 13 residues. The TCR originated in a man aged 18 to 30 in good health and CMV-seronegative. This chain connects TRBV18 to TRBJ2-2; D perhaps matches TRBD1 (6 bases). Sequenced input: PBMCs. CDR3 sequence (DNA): TGTGCCAGCTCACCAAAGGGACAAGGGGAGCTGTTTTTT. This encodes CASSPKGQGELFF.